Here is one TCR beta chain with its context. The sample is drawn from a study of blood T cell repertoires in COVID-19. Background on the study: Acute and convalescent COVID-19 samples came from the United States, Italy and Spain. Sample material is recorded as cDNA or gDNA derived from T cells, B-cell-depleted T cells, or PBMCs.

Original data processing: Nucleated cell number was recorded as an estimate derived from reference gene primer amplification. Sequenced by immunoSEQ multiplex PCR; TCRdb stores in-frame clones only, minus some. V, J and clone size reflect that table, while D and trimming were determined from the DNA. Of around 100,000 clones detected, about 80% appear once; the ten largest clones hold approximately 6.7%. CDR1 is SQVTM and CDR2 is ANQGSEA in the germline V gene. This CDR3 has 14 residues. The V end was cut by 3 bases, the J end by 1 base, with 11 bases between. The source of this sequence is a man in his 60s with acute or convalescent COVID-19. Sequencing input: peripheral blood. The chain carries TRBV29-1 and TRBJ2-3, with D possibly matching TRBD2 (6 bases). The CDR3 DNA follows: TGCAGCGTTGACGGGGGTCGAGGCACAGATACGCAGTATTTT. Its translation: CSVDGGRGTDTQYF.